This TCR beta chain was identified in a study of blood T cell repertoires in COVID-19. V lost 7 bases, J lost 1 base, and 14 bases lay in between. The germline V gene has CDR1 MNHEY and CDR2 SVGAGI. The CDR3 consists of 15 residues. Method: immunoSEQ multiplex PCR; TCRdb's copy keeps in-frame clones and lacks some. Of 320,000 or so clones in the sample, approximately 84% were seen once. V and J are TRBV6-5 and TRBJ1-5, with TRBD1 as a possible D gene (6 bases). Sequenced material: PBMCs or T cells enriched from blood (not recorded which). This receptor was identified in a woman in her 30s who had recovered from COVID-19. The CDR3 bases are TGTGCCAGCACCAAGGTACAGGGAAGCAATCAGCCCCAGCATTTT. This gives the protein CASTKVQGSNQPQHF.